Listed below are T cell receptor beta chains from one sample, sequenced in a study of T cell responses to AZD1222 COVID-19 vaccine. Generated by immunoSEQ multiplex PCR, the TCRdb table keeps only in-frame clones and is missing some. The sample yields over 85,000 clones, approximately 81% seen once. The input for sequencing was peripheral blood, taken on day 0 of AZD1222 vaccination. These receptors were taken from an adult in good health. CDR3s include the opening cysteine and the closing phenylalanine or tryptophan. A D gene is named only where the DNA matches it firmly. The size field is filled for only some rows; it gives once, few, many or a size class.

j_gene,d_gene,len,abundance,v_gene,CDR3aa,CDR3nt
TRBJ2-5,TRBD2,14,-,TRBV7-8,CASSLLADQETQYF,TGTGCCAGCAGCTTGCTAGCGGACCAAGAGACCCAGTACTTC
TRBJ1-5,-,15,-,TRBV7-8,CASSRGRSGGQPQHF,TGTGCCAGCAGCCGAGGGCGAAGTGGGGGTCAGCCCCAGCATTTT
TRBJ1-6,-,14,-,TRBV15,CATRPRGDNSPLHF,TGTGCCACCAGGCCTAGAGGAGACAATTCACCCCTCCACTTT
TRBJ1-1,TRBD1,16,-,TRBV27,CASSLGQGPLNTEAFF,TGTGCCAGCAGTTTGGGACAGGGGCCGCTGAACACTGAAGCTTTCTTT
TRBJ2-1,-,15,-,TRBV7-3,CASSLLGGRDNEQFF,TGTGCCAGCAGCTTATTGGGGGGTCGAGACAATGAGCAGTTCTTC
TRBJ2-7,-,15,few,TRBV27,CASSKGPGTNYEQYF,TGTGCCAGCAGTAAGGGACCTGGGACGAACTACGAGCAGTACTTC
TRBJ2-1,TRBD2,17,-,TRBV9,CASSLAAGASSYNEQFF,TGTGCCAGCAGCCTAGCGGCGGGTGCTAGCTCCTACAATGAGCAGTTCTTC
TRBJ1-2,-,14,-,TRBV2,CASTVIGSGYGYTF,TGTGCCAGCACCGTGATCGGTTCCGGCTATGGCTACACCTTC
TRBJ2-7,TRBD2,15,-,TRBV7-2,CASSVGTSGSYEQYF,TGTGCCAGCAGCGTAGGGACTAGCGGGAGTTACGAGCAGTACTTC
TRBJ2-2,TRBD1,16,few,TRBV4-3,CASSQEGQGATGELFF,TGCGCCAGCAGCCAAGAAGGACAGGGGGCAACCGGGGAGCTGTTTTTT
TRBJ1-4,-,16,-,TRBV19,CASSGRAVTANEKLFF,TGTGCCAGTAGTGGGCGGGCCGTTACGGCTAATGAAAAACTGTTTTTT
TRBJ2-7,-,14,-,TRBV6-5,CASSYATGSYEQYF,TGTGCCAGCAGTTACGCGACGGGTTCCTACGAGCAGTACTTC
TRBJ1-2,TRBD1,15,-,TRBV5-4,CASSLRDRESYGYTF,TGTGCCAGCAGCTTGAGGGACAGGGAGTCATATGGCTACACCTTC
TRBJ2-2,TRBD2,18,-,TRBV19,CASRVPGGATSNTGELFF,TGTGCCAGTAGGGTACCGGGGGGGGCAACTTCCAACACCGGGGAGCTGTTTTTT
TRBJ1-2,TRBD1,13,-,TRBV12-3/TRBV12-4,CASKIDRDYGYTF,TGTGCCAGCAAGATCGACAGGGACTATGGCTACACCTTC
TRBJ1-2,-,15,-,TRBV7-2,CASSLGGETHYGYTF,TGTGCCAGCAGCTTAGGGGGGGAAACCCACTATGGCTACACCTTC
TRBJ1-5,-,15,-,TRBV9,CASSLDGSGSQPQHF,TGTGCCAGCAGCTTAGACGGGTCAGGGAGTCAGCCCCAGCATTTT
TRBJ1-5,-,13,-,TRBV5-1,CASRIGTEEPQHF,TGCGCCAGCCGTATTGGGACTGAGGAGCCCCAGCATTTT
TRBJ1-5,-,14,-,TRBV3-1/TRBV3-2,CASSPQGYNQPQHF,TGTGCCAGCAGCCCTCAGGGGTACAATCAGCCCCAGCATTTT
TRBJ2-2,-,16,-,TRBV19,CASILGGTPNTGELFF,TGTGCCAGTATCCTAGGAGGGACACCGAACACCGGGGAGCTGTTTTTT
TRBJ1-6,TRBD1,13,-,TRBV7-3,CASSTGQYSPLHF,TGTGCCAGCAGCACGGGACAGTATTCACCCCTCCACTTT
TRBJ2-3,-,14,once,TRBV29-1,CSVLPGSVTDTQYF,TGCAGCGTCCTACCGGGTAGCGTTACAGATACGCAGTATTTT
TRBJ1-5,-,15,-,TRBV4-1,CASSQDLRGGQPQHF,TGCGCCAGCAGCCAAGATCTTCGAGGCGGTCAGCCCCAGCATTTT
TRBJ1-1,-,11,-,TRBV28,CASSLFDEAFF,TGTGCCAGCAGTTTATTCGATGAAGCTTTCTTT
TRBJ1-1,-,16,-,TRBV19,CASSTPGLPGNTEAFF,TGTGCCAGTAGTACCCCGGGACTCCCAGGGAACACTGAAGCTTTCTTT
TRBJ1-1,-,14,-,TRBV7-9,CASSLEGPNTEAFF,TGTGCCAGCAGCTTAGAGGGTCCCAACACTGAAGCTTTCTTT
TRBJ1-2,TRBD1,14,-,TRBV6-2/TRBV6-3,CASSSNRGWYGYTF,TGTGCCAGCAGTTCCAACAGGGGATGGTATGGCTACACCTTC
TRBJ2-3,TRBD1,16,-,TRBV4-1,CASSQEEGTARGTQYF,TGCGCCAGCAGCCAAGAAGAGGGGACAGCGCGCGGTACGCAGTATTTT
TRBJ1-1,-,14,-,TRBV5-5,CASRKDDLATQAFF,TGTGCCAGCAGGAAGGACGACCTAGCTACCCAAGCTTTCTTT
TRBJ1-4,-,12,-,TRBV30,CAWKGENEKLFF,TGTGCCTGGAAGGGCGAGAATGAAAAACTGTTTTTT
TRBJ1-1,-,17,-,TRBV5-1,CASSLAPITGLNTEAFF,TGCGCCAGCAGCTTGGCCCCAATAACAGGTCTCAACACTGAAGCTTTCTTT
TRBJ2-1,TRBD1,14,-,TRBV5-1,CASSRGTGGNEQFF,TGCGCCAGCAGCAGGGGGACAGGAGGTAATGAGCAGTTCTTC
TRBJ1-2,-,14,-,TRBV28,CASSRATTGYGYTF,TGTGCCAGCAGCCGGGCGACCACGGGCTATGGCTACACCTTC
TRBJ1-2,-,14,-,TRBV4-2,CASSSGQGNYGYTF,TGTGCCAGCAGCTCGGGCCAGGGGAACTATGGCTACACCTTC
TRBJ1-1,TRBD1,15,-,TRBV7-2,CASSFTGGVRTEAFF,TGTGCCAGCAGCTTTACAGGGGGGGTAAGAACTGAAGCTTTCTTT
TRBJ1-1,-,16,-,TRBV11-1,CASSLVGSLMNTEAFF,TGTGCCAGCAGCTTAGTGGGCAGTCTCATGAACACTGAAGCTTTCTTT